Below, 15 T cell receptor beta chains from the same sample are listed, as sequenced in a study of vaccination and CD4 T cells after COVID-19. Which antigens these TCRs recognize remains unknown. Regarding treatment: approximately nine-day PBMC culture with coronavirus spike peptide pools or control peptides (ViraFEST assay). Unexposed donor CD4+ T cells predated the COVID-19 pandemic, collected 2011-2018. An Oncomine TCR Beta short-read assay was used to sequence the DNA from cultured CD4+ T cells. It was cultured CD4+ T cells from which genomic DNA was extracted. TCRdb recomputed calls from the PCR reads with MiXCR, one row per CDR3 protein. The data hold about 6,300 distinct CDR3 sequences, with 33% observed a single time. The sample taken for sequencing was CD4+ T cells from blood, cultured in vitro. The receptors were gathered from a human donor in good health.

The V call is TRBV6-1, the J call TRBJ1-6; 8 bases match TRBD1. The germline V gene encodes CDR1 MNHNS and CDR2 SASEGT. J gave up 9 bases and V 6 bases, and 10 bases lay outside the gene matches. The CDR3 length is 15 residues. For the CDR3, the DNA is TGTGCCAGCAGAGACGGACAGGGTGAAGGTTCACCCCTCCACTTT. Translated, it gives CASRDGQGEGSPLHF.

This chain joins TRBV9 and TRBJ2-7, with TRBD1 matching 9 bases. From germline, CDR1 is SGDLS and CDR2 YYNGEE. The V gene end was trimmed by 4 bases and the J gene end by 4 bases; junction bases not matched to a gene: 6. This CDR3 spans 14 amino acids. CDR3 sequence (DNA): TGTGCCAGCAGCACGGGACAGGGAGGGTACGAGCAGTACTTC. Translated: CASSTGQGGYEQYF.

Note on this clonotype: This may be a read error, as it is one base from a much larger clone. The gene calls are TRBV6-1 and TRBJ1-2; unclear D gene. V was shortened by 6 bases and J by 4 bases, with 9 bases between the two germline ends. CDR1 is MNHNS and CDR2 is SASEGT in the germline V gene. There are 12 residues in the CDR3. The CDR3 protein is CASRRVSYGYTF. The CDR3, as DNA: TGTGCCAGCAGGAGGGTTAGCTATGGCTACACCTTC.

This clonotype was seen a handful of times. This chain links TRBV12-3 or TRBV12-4 with TRBJ1-1, with 7 bases matching TRBD1. The V segment lost 1 base and the J segment 10 bases; nucleotides outside the gene matches: 6. The CDR3 is 13 residues long. CDR3 amino acids: CASSLVSAGGAFF. CDR3 sequence (DNA): TGTGCCAGCAGTTTAGTCTCGGCAGGGGGAGCTTTCTTT.

This clonotype has just a few counts. V gene TRBV4-1 combines with J gene TRBJ2-5; the match to TRBD2 covers 11 bases. This CDR3 is built from 18 residues. Germline-derived CDR1 and CDR2 are MGHRA and YSYEKL. V trimming: 4 bases; J trimming: 3 bases; junction bases outside the gene matches: 13. CDR3 region: CASSPVMGLAVTKETQYF. CDR3 nucleotide sequence: TGCGCCAGCAGCCCAGTGATGGGACTAGCGGTTACTAAAGAGACCCAGTACTTC.

This rearrangement joins TRBV20-1 to TRBJ2-7; weak D call: TRBD1 (6 bases). The CDR3 spans 15 residues. Per germline, CDR1 DFQATT and CDR2 SNEGSKA (reference sequence). Trimming removed 5 bases from V and 0 bases from J, with 17 bases in between. Written as DNA, the CDR3 is TGCAGTGCTTTCGGCAATCCGGACAGCTCCTACGAGCAGTACTTC. Its translation is CSAFGNPDSSYEQYF.

This clonotype appeared a few times. The chain links TRBV20-1 to TRBJ1-5; D is perhaps TRBD1 (5 bases). Germline V CDR1 and CDR2: DFQATT, SNEGSKA (reference sequence). CDR3 length: 17 residues. V was shortened by 0 bases and J by 3 bases, with 18 bases between the two germline ends. The CDR3, as DNA: TGCAGTGCTAGAGACCACAGGTCCGGAGGGGTCAATCAGCCCCAGCATTTT. It encodes CSARDHRSGGVNQPQHF.

The CDR3 spells CASSYLTSGRAGEQYF. In DNA, the CDR3 is TGTGCCAGCAGTTATTTGACTAGCGGGAGGGCAGGCGAGCAGTACTTC. This chain links TRBV6-5 with TRBJ2-7, with 14 nucleotides matching TRBD2. Germline V gene lookup returns CDR1 MNHEY and CDR2 SVGAGI. The CDR3 is 16 residues long. V trimming: 3 bases; J trimming: 6 bases; junction bases outside the gene matches: 7.

This chain links TRBV7-2 with TRBJ2-2; D is ambiguous. Trimming shortened V by 5 bases and J by 7 bases, and 8 bases separated the two germline ends. The germline gives CDR1 SGHTA, CDR2 FQGNSA. The CDR3 has 12 residues. For the CDR3, the DNA is TGTGCCAGCAGCCTGCGGATCGGGGAGCTGTTTTTT. It is translated as CASSLRIGELFF.

The chain links TRBV7-8 to TRBJ1-4; a weak D match, TRBD1 (5 bases). CDR1 SGHVS and CDR2 FQNEAQ come from the germline V gene. This CDR3 is built from 13 residues. Trimming removed 2 bases at V and 8 bases at J, with 9 bases between. CDR3 in DNA: TGTGCCAGCAGCTTATCCCCAGGGGAAAAACTGTTTTTT. It specifies CASSLSPGEKLFF. Full variable domain (remainder filled in from reference TRBV7-8 and TRBJ1-4): GAGVSQSPRYKVAKRGQDVALRCDPISGHVSLFWYQQALGQGPEFLTYFQNEAQLDKSGLPSDRFFAERPEGSVSTLKIQRTQQEDSAVYLCASSLSPGEKLFFGSGTQLSVL.

There are a few counts of this clonotype. The rearrangement joins TRBV20-1 to TRBJ2-5; D perhaps matches TRBD2 (6 bases). This CDR3 region has 16 residues. Trimming removed 0 bases at V and 5 bases at J, with 19 bases between. Germline V CDR1 and CDR2: DFQATT, SNEGSKA (reference sequence). The CDR3, as DNA: TGCAGTGCTAGAGAGGGGGGACTCCGAGGGGAGGAGACCCAGTACTTC. This encodes CSAREGGLRGEETQYF.

In its sample, this clonotype was seen a few times. The genes are TRBV7-2 and TRBJ1-5; D unresolved. The germline V gene has CDR1 SGHTA and CDR2 FQGNSA. The CDR3 totals 13 residues. V gave up 5 bases and J gave up 8 bases, with 13 bases separating them. The CDR3 DNA reads TGTGCCAGCAGCCTCGGCCTGGTTGAGCCCCAGCATTTT. Protein sequence: CASSLGLVEPQHF.

The chain employs TRBV20-1 and TRBJ1-2; possible D gene TRBD1, 5 bases. The CDR3 runs to 12 residues. The germline CDR1 and CDR2 sequences are DFQATT and SNEGSKA (reference sequence). V lost 5 bases and J lost 4, with 11 bases in between. The CDR3 nucleotides are TGCAGTGCTCCAGACAGCACCTATGGCTACACCTTC. It yields the protein CSAPDSTYGYTF.

By share, this clonotype ranks as medium-sized. This chain links TRBV20-1 with TRBJ2-4, with D hard to call. Germline V CDR1 and CDR2: DFQATT, SNEGSKA (reference sequence). The CDR3 has 14 amino acids. Trimming shortened V by 5 bases and J by 0 bases, and 11 bases separated the two germline ends. The CDR3 DNA reads TGCAGTGCTTCCCGGGCTCTAGCCAAAAACATTCAGTACTTC. Protein sequence: CSASRALAKNIQYF.

The table lists this clonotype with a few counts. CDR3 in amino acids: CASSLAPTGSNSPLHF. For the CDR3, the DNA is TGCGCCAGCAGCTTGGCCCCGACAGGGTCTAATTCACCCCTCCACTTT. V usage is TRBV5-1 and J usage is TRBJ1-6, with 7 positions matching TRBD1. Trimming took 0 bases from V and 6 from J; bases not matched to a gene: 6. This CDR3 has 16 residues. Looked up from germline, CDR1 is SGHRS and CDR2 is YFSETQ.